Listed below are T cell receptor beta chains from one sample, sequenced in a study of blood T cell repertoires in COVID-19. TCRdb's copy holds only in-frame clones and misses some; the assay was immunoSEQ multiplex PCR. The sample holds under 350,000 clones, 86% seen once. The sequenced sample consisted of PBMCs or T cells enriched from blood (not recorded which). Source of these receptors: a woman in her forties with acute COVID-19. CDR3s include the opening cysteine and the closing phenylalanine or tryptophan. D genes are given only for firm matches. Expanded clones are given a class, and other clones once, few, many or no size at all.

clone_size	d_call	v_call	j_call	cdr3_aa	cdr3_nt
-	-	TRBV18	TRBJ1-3	CASSPFLRNTIYF	TGTGCCAGCTCACCTTTTCTCCGAAACACCATATATTTT
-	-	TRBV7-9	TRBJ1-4	CASSFRVGSTNEKLFF	TGTGCCAGCAGCTTCAGGGTCGGGTCGACTAATGAAAAACTGTTTTTT
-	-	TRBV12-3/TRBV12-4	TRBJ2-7	CASSPDYNEQYF	TGTGCCAGCAGTCCGGACTACAACGAGCAGTACTTC
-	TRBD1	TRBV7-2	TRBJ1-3	CASSLKGGTGFNSGNTIYF	TGTGCCAGCAGCTTAAAGGGGGGGACAGGATTTAACTCTGGAAACACCATATATTTT
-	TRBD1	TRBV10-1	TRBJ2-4	CASSAPGDSLAKNIQYF	TGCGCCAGCAGTGCCCCAGGGGACAGCCTAGCCAAAAACATTCAGTACTTC
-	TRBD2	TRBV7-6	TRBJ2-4	CASSPHSTGGKNIQYF	TGTGCCAGCAGCCCACACTCTACGGGGGGCAAAAACATTCAGTACTTC
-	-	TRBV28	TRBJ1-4	CASSSAAQQGKLFF	TGTGCCAGCAGTTCTGCGGCACAGCAGGGAAAACTGTTTTTT
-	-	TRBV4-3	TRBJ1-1	CASSQGEQGFPEAFF	TGCGCCAGCAGCCAAGGTGAGCAGGGATTCCCTGAAGCTTTCTTT
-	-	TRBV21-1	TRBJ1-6	CASSKFYRDRGYSSYNSPLHF	TGTGCCAGCAGCAAATTCTACCGGGACAGGGGTTACAGCTCCTATAATTCACCCCTCCACTTT
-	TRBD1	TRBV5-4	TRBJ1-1	CASSIQGAGFEAFF	TGTGCCAGCAGCATACAGGGGGCGGGATTTGAAGCTTTCTTT
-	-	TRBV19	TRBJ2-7	CASSIRTGNYEQYF	TGTGCCAGTAGTATAAGAACAGGGAACTACGAGCAGTACTTC
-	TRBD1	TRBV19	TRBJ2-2	CASRPGQTNTGELFF	TGTGCCAGTAGGCCGGGACAGACGAACACCGGGGAGCTGTTTTTT
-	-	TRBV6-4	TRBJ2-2	CASSNRFTKYTGELFF	TGTGCCAGCAGTAACCGATTCACAAAGTACACCGGGGAGCTGTTTTTT
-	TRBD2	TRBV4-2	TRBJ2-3	CASSQDAAASGSTDTQYF	TGTGCCAGCAGCCAAGACGCCGCCGCTAGCGGGAGCACAGATACGCAGTATTTT
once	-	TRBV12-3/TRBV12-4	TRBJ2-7	CASRSIYEQYF	TGTGCCAGCAGATCAATCTACGAGCAGTACTTC
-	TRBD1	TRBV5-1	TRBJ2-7	CASGDTGGSYEQYF	TGCGCCAGCGGGGACACAGGGGGCTCCTACGAGCAGTACTTC
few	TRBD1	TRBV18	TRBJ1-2	CASSPGQVLYGYTF	TGTGCCAGCTCACCTGGACAGGTTCTCTATGGCTACACCTTC
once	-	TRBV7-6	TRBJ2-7	CASSPNPTSYEQYF	TGTGCCAGCAGCCCAAATCCTACCTCCTACGAGCAGTACTTC
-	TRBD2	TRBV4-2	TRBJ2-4	CASSQDPPGRGNNIQYF	TGTGCCAGCAGCCAAGACCCACCGGGGAGGGGAAATAACATTCAGTACTTC
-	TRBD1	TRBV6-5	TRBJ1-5	CASATGGGNQPQHF	TGTGCCAGCGCGACAGGGGGCGGCAATCAGCCCCAGCATTTT
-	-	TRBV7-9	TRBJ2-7	CASSSHTSSYEQYF	TGTGCCAGCAGCTCTCACACCTCCTCCTACGAGCAGTACTTC
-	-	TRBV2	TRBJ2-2	CASTSRFTGELFF	TGTGCCAGCACTAGCAGATTCACCGGGGAGCTGTTTTTT
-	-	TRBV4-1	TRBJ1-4	CASSQDIAFLKGEKLFF	TGCGCCAGCAGCCAAGATATCGCGTTCCTTAAGGGGGAAAAACTGTTTTTT
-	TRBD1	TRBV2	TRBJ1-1	CASSGRDRLNTEAFF	TGTGCCAGCAGTGGCCGGGACAGATTGAACACTGAAGCTTTCTTT
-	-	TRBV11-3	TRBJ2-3	CASSLQGLTDTQYF	TGTGCCAGCAGCCTACAGGGATTGACAGATACGCAGTATTTT
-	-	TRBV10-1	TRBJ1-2	CASIHSHRFRDGYTF	TGCGCCAGCATCCACAGCCACCGATTTCGTGATGGCTACACCTTC
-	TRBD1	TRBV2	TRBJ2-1	CASSVQGVLTVQFF	TGTGCCAGCAGTGTCCAGGGGGTATTGACTGTGCAGTTCTTC
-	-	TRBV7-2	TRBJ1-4	CASSLVVGPTGDEKLFF	TGTGCCAGCAGCTTGGTGGTCGGACCTACGGGGGATGAAAAACTGTTTTTT
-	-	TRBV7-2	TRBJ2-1	CASSPGQASYNEQFF	TGTGCCAGCAGCCCGGGACAAGCCTCCTACAATGAGCAGTTCTTC
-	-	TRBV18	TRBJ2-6	CASSPPYSGANVLTF	TGTGCCAGCTCACCACCATACTCTGGGGCCAACGTCCTGACTTTC
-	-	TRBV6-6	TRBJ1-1	CASNDNRAEAFF	TGTGCCAGCAACGACAACAGGGCCGAAGCTTTCTTT
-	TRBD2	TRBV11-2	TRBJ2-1	CASSLDLAGYEQFF	TGTGCCAGCAGCTTAGACCTAGCGGGATATGAGCAGTTCTTC
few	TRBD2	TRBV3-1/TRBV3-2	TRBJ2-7	CASSQEPTSGDYEQYF	TGTGCCAGCAGCCAAGAGCCTACTAGCGGGGACTACGAGCAGTACTTC
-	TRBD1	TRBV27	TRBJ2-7	CASSLTGVHEQYF	TGTGCCAGCAGCCTTACAGGGGTCCACGAGCAGTACTTC
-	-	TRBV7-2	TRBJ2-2	CASRLELNFGSTGELFF	TGTGCCAGCAGGTTGGAATTGAATTTCGGGTCCACCGGGGAGCTGTTTTTT
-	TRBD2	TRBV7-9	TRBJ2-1	CASSIGTSGRSYNEQFF	TGTGCCAGCAGCATTGGGACTAGCGGGAGGTCCTACAATGAGCAGTTCTTC
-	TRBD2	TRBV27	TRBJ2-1	CASSLFSPGTSGSVDEQFF	TGTGCCAGCAGTTTATTTTCGCCCGGGACTAGCGGGAGTGTGGATGAGCAGTTCTTC
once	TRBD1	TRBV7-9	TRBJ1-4	CASSPGQGAREKLFF	TGTGCCAGCAGCCCCGGACAGGGGGCGCGGGAAAAACTGTTTTTT
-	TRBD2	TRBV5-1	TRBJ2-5	CASSFEVAGRQETQYF	TGCGCCAGCAGCTTTGAAGTAGCGGGGCGCCAAGAGACCCAGTACTTC
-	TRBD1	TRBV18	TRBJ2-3	CASLPDRGTDTQYF	TGTGCCAGCCTACCGGACAGGGGCACAGATACGCAGTATTTT